This T cell receptor (beta chain) was recorded in a study of OX40 agonist ivuxolimab in advanced cancers. For the study in its entirety: The costimulatory receptor OX40 (CD134) was targeted by ivuxolimab, a fully human IgG2 agonistic monoclonal antibody. Intravenous ivuxolimab was administered to patients every 2 weeks at six dose levels: 0.01, 0.1, 0.3, 1.5, 3 and 10 mg/kg. Of the approximately 53 patients in dose escalation, some 20 had hepatocellular carcinoma, roughly 15 had melanoma, 9 had renal cell carcinoma and 9 had head and neck cancer. The dose-escalation cohort was 80% to 90% male with a mean age of about 60 years, ranging from roughly 23 to 90. Prior anti-PD-1, anti-PD-L1 or anti-CTLA-4 therapy was permitted, and approximately 40% of dose-escalation patients had received checkpoint inhibitors. Partial responses occurred in three dose-escalation patients, of whom one had hepatocellular carcinoma and two had cutaneous melanoma. Peripheral TCRbeta sequencing was intended to test whether TCR sequence diversity was altered and clonal T-cell expansion was caused by ivuxolimab. The monotherapy dose-escalation portion (N of about 57 patients) of the phase I ivuxolimab trial is reported in the paper. Broad study findings and their caveats: On average, CD8+ T cells showed more expanded clones than CD4+ T cells after ivuxolimab. Which antigens the clonally expanded peripheral T cells were specific for was not determined. At doses from 0.1 to 3.0 mg/kg, clonal expansion was seen in both CD4+ and CD8+ blood T cells between baseline and week 6. Low levels of normalized T-cell clonal expansion were also seen in some patients who did not respond. In the 0.1-3.0 mg/kg groups, partial responders had among the lowest normalized peripheral clonal expansion, particularly in CD8+ T cells.

The trial excluded patients who had a history of autoimmune disease or who were on systemic immunosuppression. In every dose cohort, peripheral blood was drawn for TCR sequencing at baseline, cycle 4 day 1, and cycle 7 day 1. The samples were drawn from a first-in-human, open-label, multicenter phase I dose-escalation trial of ivuxolimab. Adults with locally advanced or metastatic melanoma, renal cell carcinoma, hepatocellular carcinoma or head and neck squamous cell carcinoma were enrolled in the trial. Before TCR sequencing, CD4+ and CD8+ T cells were separately sorted from peripheral blood. Here V drops 4 bases and J drops 9 bases, and the junction holds 6 bases not matched to any gene. The germline V gene yields SGHAT for CDR1 and FQNNGV for CDR2. Counted from cysteine to phenylalanine, this CDR3 has 13 amino acids. The only DNA kept is the CDR3, 39 bases in frame from the first base. Genomic DNA was isolated from the sorted cells so that the TCRbeta CDR3 region could be sequenced. TCRbeta CDR3 regions were sequenced using the immunoSEQ Assay. In its TCRdb copy, this immuneACCESS table keeps in-frame sequences only and misses some clones. Where compared with another copy, unresolved V genes explain less than half of these, and the others have no known cause. The sample table contains tens of thousands of clones; only one count was recorded for around 90% of them. The ten top clones hold approximately 11% of the sample.

A few counts support this clone. Its antigen is still unknown. The record has no base qualities; no much larger clone is one base away. Here the sequenced sample was CD4+ or CD8+ T cells sorted from blood, taken in a trial of the OX40 agonist ivuxolimab. This sequence was found in an adult with an advanced solid tumor such as melanoma, head and neck, liver or kidney cancer. Rearrangement joined TRBV11-2 to TRBJ2-1, and 7 junction bases match TRBD1. The nucleotide sequence is TGTGCCAGCAGCTCTTACAGGGGTGGTGAGCAGTTCTTC. It translates to CASSSYRGGEQFF.